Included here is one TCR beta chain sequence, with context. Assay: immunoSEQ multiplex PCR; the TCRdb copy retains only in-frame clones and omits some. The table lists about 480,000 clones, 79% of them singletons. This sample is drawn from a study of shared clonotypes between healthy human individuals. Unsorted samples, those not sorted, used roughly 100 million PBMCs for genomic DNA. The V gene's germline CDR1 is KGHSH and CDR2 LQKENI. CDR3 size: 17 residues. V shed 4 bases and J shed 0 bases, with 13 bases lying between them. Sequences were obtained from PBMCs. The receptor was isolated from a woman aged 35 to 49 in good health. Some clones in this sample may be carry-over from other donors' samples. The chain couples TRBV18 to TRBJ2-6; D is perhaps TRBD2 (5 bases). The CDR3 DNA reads TGTGCCAGCTCACGAGGGCAGGTGAACTCTGGGGCCAACGTCCTGACTTTC. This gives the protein CASSRGQVNSGANVLTF.